This TCR beta chain was identified in a study of lymphopenia after photon versus proton radiotherapy. Notes on the study in general: Survival link was tested only in deceased patients; proton benefit remains a possibility. Post-nadir diversity loss with photons came from oligoclonal expansion, particularly CD8+ Temra cells. Relative stability marked proton patients; photon patients lost diversity and naive cells.

This CDR3 is built from 15 residues. With 4 bases removed from V and 0 bases from J, the gap between germline ends came to 10 bases. From germline, CDR1 is SGHRS and CDR2 YFSETQ. Of note for this clone: The antigen is unknown.

Using immunoSEQ multiplex PCR, the repertoire was profiled, and TCRdb retains in-frame clones only, with some absent. The sample yields around 30,000 clones, approximately 84% seen once. The TCR comes from a woman in her 70s with pancreatic cancer. This material consisted of peripheral blood, taken from a patient treated with proton-based radiotherapy. The rearrangement uses TRBV5-1 and TRBJ1-4; tentative D call: TRBD1 (6 bases). The CDR3 DNA follows: TGCGCCAGCAGCCCCTGGACAGCAACTAATGAAAAACTGTTTTTT. Residues: CASSPWTATNEKLFF.